The 31 T cell receptor beta chains given below trace back to one sample, sequenced in a study of graft-versus-host responses after intestinal transplantation. Sequenced by immunoSEQ multiplex PCR; TCRdb stores in-frame clones only, minus some. This table holds roughly 9,400 clones, over 90% found once. The source was PBMCs, collected 8 days after intestinal transplant. All receptors derive from a human patient who received an intestinal transplant, so some T cells may come from the graft donor.

The chain joins TRBV9 to TRBJ2-2; D not certain. Germline V gene data show CDR1 as SGDLS and CDR2 as YYNGEE. V was shortened by 4 bases and J by 2 bases, with 9 bases between the two germline ends. The CDR3 sequence is 14 residues long. The CDR3 DNA reads TGTGCCAGCAGCACGGGCCAAAACACCGGGGAGCTGTTTTTT. It translates to CASSTGQNTGELFF.

The CDR3 DNA sequence: TGTGCCAGTAGTATTGCCAGCGGGATCCCGAACACCGGGGAGCTGTTTTTT. This gives the protein CASSIASGIPNTGELFF. The chain has TRBV19 and TRBJ2-2, with 7 bases aligning to TRBD2. V trimming: 3 bases; J trimming: 0 bases; junction bases outside the gene matches: 7. This CDR3 is built from 17 residues. CDR1 is LNHDA and CDR2 is SQIVND in the germline V gene (reference sequence).

The CDR3 nucleotides read TGCAGCGTGGACCAGGGCTACGAGCAGTACTTC. Translation gives CSVDQGYEQYF. The chain combines TRBV29-1 with TRBJ2-7, with D perhaps matching TRBD1 (5 bases). Between the trimmed V and J ends, which lost 6 bases and 3 bases, there was a span of 9 bases. The germline V gene has CDR1 SQVTM and CDR2 ANQGSEA. The CDR3 runs to 11 residues.

The chain employs TRBV11-1 and TRBJ2-7; unclear D gene. CDR1 and CDR2 from the germline V gene are SGHAT and FQDESV (reference sequence). The V and J ends lost 3 bases and 6 bases respectively, with 3 bases between them. The CDR3 runs 10 residues. As DNA, the CDR3 is TGTGCCAGCAGCTTTTCCGAGCAGTACTTC. Amino acid sequence: CASSFSEQYF.

The chain employs TRBV6-1 and TRBJ2-5; TRBD1 matches at 7 bases. Trimming cost V 2 bases and J 0 bases; bases outside gene matches: 3. CDR1 is MNHNS and CDR2 is SASEGT in the germline V gene. The CDR3 has 15 residues. DNA for the CDR3: TGTGCCAGCAGTGAATTCAGGGGGTACCAAGAGACCCAGTACTTC. Translating gives CASSEFRGYQETQYF.

The gene calls are TRBV27 and TRBJ2-7, with TRBD1 matching over 9 bases. The CDR3 spans 14 residues. CDR1 and CDR2 (germline): MNHEY, SMNVEV (reference sequence). The V gene end was trimmed by 3 bases and the J gene end by 4 bases; junction bases not matched to a gene: 4. The CDR3 DNA reads TGTGCCAGCAGTTTCGAGGGACAGGGTTACGAGCAGTACTTC. Its protein product is CASSFEGQGYEQYF.

The chain couples TRBV7-8 to TRBJ2-3, with 10 bases fitting TRBD2. The CDR3 length is 16 residues. Germline V gene sequence: CDR1 SGHVS, CDR2 FQNEAQ. J lost 0 bases, V lost 5 bases, and 5 bases had no gene match. The CDR3 region is CASSATSGASTDTQYF. CDR3 in DNA: TGTGCCAGCAGCGCAACTAGCGGGGCTAGCACAGATACGCAGTATTTT.

The CDR3: CASITRVQDLEETQYF. CDR3 DNA sequence: TGCGCCAGCATAACAAGGGTCCAGGACCTTGAGGAGACCCAGTACTTC. The chain has TRBV10-1 and TRBJ2-5; no firm D call. Trimming removed 7 bases from V and 5 bases from J, with 23 bases in between. The CDR3 runs to 16 residues. Per the germline V gene, CDR1 is WNHNN and CDR2 is SYGVQD (reference sequence).

The V gene is TRBV19, the J gene TRBJ2-1; D not resolved. V lost 5 bases and J lost 5, with 10 bases in between. There are 13 residues in the CDR3. Germline V gene data show CDR1 as LNHDA and CDR2 as SQIVND (reference sequence). The CDR3 spells CASSLPGDNEQFF. In DNA, the CDR3 is TGTGCCAGTAGTCTGCCTGGGGACAATGAGCAGTTCTTC.

The chain couples TRBV5-5 to TRBJ2-7, with unresolved D. Trimming stripped 2 bases from V and 2 bases from J, with 11 bases between. Germline-derived CDR1 and CDR2 are SGHKS and YYEKEE (reference sequence). CDR3 length: 14 residues. CDR3 sequence: CASSFNYAAYEQYF. The CDR3 coding sequence is TGTGCCAGCAGCTTTAATTATGCAGCCTACGAGCAGTACTTC.

The chain uses TRBV2 and TRBJ2-7, with D possibly matching TRBD1 (7 bases). Germline CDR1 and CDR2: SNHLY and FYNNEI. The germline V and J ends were trimmed by 5 bases and 4 bases, with 12 bases remaining between them. The CDR3 has 13 residues. CDR3 DNA: TGTGCCAGCAGTCCAGGGGGGACGTACGAGCAGTACTTC. This sequence encodes CASSPGGTYEQYF.

This clone has only a few counts. CDR3 loop: CASSEGSLTPNEKLFF. The CDR3 nucleotides read TGTGCCAGCAGTGAAGGCAGCCTAACCCCGAATGAAAAACTGTTTTTT. The J gene is TRBJ1-4, the V gene TRBV6-1, with D uncertain. Germline V CDR1 and CDR2: MNHNS, SASEGT. The CDR3 is made up of 16 amino acids. V was cut by 1 base and J by 5 bases, with 14 bases left in between.

J is TRBJ2-3 and V is TRBV6-1; D is uncertain. Deletions cut 6 bases from V and 2 bases from J, with 9 bases between. The CDR3 is 13 amino acids. Germline V gives CDR1 MNHNS, CDR2 SASEGT. The CDR3 region is CASRRSATDTQYF. The CDR3 DNA sequence: TGTGCCAGCAGGCGGAGCGCCACAGATACGCAGTATTTT.

There are a few counts of this clone. The chain recombines TRBV6-5 with TRBJ1-4; maybe TRBD1 (6 bases). V lost 5 bases and J lost 3, with 10 bases in between. CDR1 is MNHEY, CDR2 SVGAGI, per germline. The CDR3 consists of 14 residues. CDR3: CASSPTGSNEKLFF. The DNA of the CDR3 is TGTGCCAGCAGTCCGACAGGCTCTAATGAAAAACTGTTTTTT.

The rearrangement uses TRBV28 and TRBJ1-5; D call uncertain. V was trimmed by 2 bases and J by 0 bases, leaving 11 bases between them. The CDR3 covers 16 residues. Per germline, CDR1 MDHEN and CDR2 SYDVKM. The CDR3 spells CASSLVSGYSNQPQHF. The CDR3 DNA reads as TGTGCCAGCAGTTTAGTGTCGGGATATAGCAATCAGCCCCAGCATTTT.

This clone was recorded once. This sequence joins TRBV11-2 and TRBJ2-7; tentatively, D is TRBD2 (5 bases). Trimming stripped 4 bases from V and 2 bases from J, with 18 bases between. The length of the CDR3 is 16 residues. Per germline, CDR1 SGHAT and CDR2 FQNNGV. CDR3 loop: CASSSLFVGAPYEQYF. The CDR3 DNA follows: TGTGCCAGCAGCTCCCTCTTTGTGGGAGCTCCCTACGAGCAGTACTTC.

The chain combines TRBV15 with TRBJ2-5; a possible D gene is TRBD2 (6 bases). Judging by the DNA end, TRBJ2-7 fits better; the J call may be wrong. The CDR3 totals 15 residues. In germline, CDR1 is LNHNV, CDR2 YYDKDF (reference sequence). The CDR3 reads CATSSEGTSTYEQYF. The CDR3 DNA sequence: TGTGCCACCAGCAGCGAAGGGACTTCCACCTACGAGCAGTACTTC.

The chain has TRBV5-1 and TRBJ1-4; 7 nucleotides align to TRBD1. The CDR3 loop spans 15 amino acids. The V gene's germline CDR1 is SGHRS and CDR2 YFSETQ. With 4 bases clipped from V and 5 bases from J, the junction kept 8 bases outside the gene matches. The CDR3 sequence is CASSIEQGINEKLFF. CDR3 sequence (DNA): TGCGCCAGCAGCATCGAACAGGGGATAAATGAAAAACTGTTTTTT.

The chain's CDR3 is CAIMEEAGTDTQYF. CDR3 nucleotides: TGTGCCATCATGGAGGAAGCCGGCACAGATACGCAGTATTTT. The rearrangement joins TRBV10-3 to TRBJ2-3; weak D call: TRBD2 (5 bases). This CDR3 region has 14 residues. Germline V CDR1 and CDR2: ENHRY, SYGVKD. V lost 7 bases to trimming and J lost 1 base, with 12 bases between them.

The chain links TRBV9 to TRBJ2-3; TRBD2 is a possible D gene (6 bases). Trimming took off 0 bases at V and 5 bases at J, with 10 bases between the two ends. The CDR3 totals 14 residues. The V gene's germline CDR1 is SGDLS and CDR2 YYNGEE. The CDR3 DNA reads as TGTGCCAGCAGCGTAGCCCCCGGGGGAGATACGCAGTATTTT. The encoded protein is CASSVAPGGDTQYF.

Turning to this clone: One end of the junction fails to match germline, which may point to a read error. Distinct nucleotide sequences in the sample also encode this CDR3. This sequence joins TRBV19 and TRBJ2-2; TRBD1 agrees at 8 bases. CDR1 is LNHDA and CDR2 is SQIVND in the germline V gene (reference sequence). The CDR3 is 16 amino acids. DNA of the CDR3: TGTGCCAGTAGTATAGCAGGGGGCAGGTACACTGGGGAGCTGTTTTTT. This encodes CASSIAGGRYTGELFF.

The CDR3 sequence: CATSRPAGGLADTQYF. CDR3 bases: TGTGCCACCAGCAGGCCAGCGGGAGGGCTCGCAGATACGCAGTATTTT. The chain combines TRBV15 with TRBJ2-3; 10 bases fit TRBD2. V lost 3 bases and J lost 4; bases outside the gene matches: 7. The germline V gene encodes CDR1 LNHNV and CDR2 YYDKDF (reference sequence). This CDR3 contains 16 residues.

The chain links TRBV15 to TRBJ1-5, with 9 bases that match TRBD1. This CDR3 is built from 15 residues. Trimming removed 5 bases from V and 4 bases from J; junction bases left unmatched: 6. Germline CDR1 LNHNV, CDR2 YYDKDF (reference sequence). The CDR3, as DNA: TGTGCCACCAGCGGGGACAGGGAACTAAATCAGCCCCAGCATTTT. It specifies CATSGDRELNQPQHF.

DNA of the CDR3: TGTGCCAGCAGTGTTTTAGCGGGGAGCGAGCAGTACTTC. Protein: CASSVLAGSEQYF. This sequence joins TRBV2 and TRBJ2-7; 8 nucleotides align to TRBD2. J lost 6 bases, V lost 4 bases, and 5 bases had no gene match. The germline CDR1 and CDR2 sequences are SNHLY and FYNNEI. This CDR3 is 13 amino acids long. Filled out from reference TRBV2 and TRBJ2-7, the complete variable domain reads EPEVTQTPSHQVTQMGQEVILRCVPISNHLYFYWYRQILGQKVEFLVSFYNNEISEKSEIFDDQFSVERPDGSNFTLKIRSTKLEDSAMYFCASSVLAGSEQYFGPGTRLTVT.

This rearrangement joins TRBV5-6 to TRBJ2-4; TRBD2 is a possible D gene (5 bases). Germline V gene lookup returns CDR1 SGHDT and CDR2 YYEEEE. The CDR3 is 13 amino acids. Trimming left V 0 bases short and J 4 bases short, with 5 bases between. The CDR3 reads CASSLAGKNIQYF. The CDR3 bases are TGTGCCAGCAGCTTGGCGGGGAAAAACATTCAGTACTTC.

The rearrangement links TRBV13 to TRBJ1-1; no firm D call. CDR3 length: 14 residues. From germline, CDR1 is PRHDT and CDR2 FYEKMQ (reference sequence). The V end was cut by 0 bases, the J end by 0 bases, with 5 bases between. The CDR3 DNA sequence: TGTGCCAGCAGCTTAGGCCATTTGAACACTGAAGCTTTCTTT. It yields the protein CASSLGHLNTEAFF.

This rearrangement joins TRBV5-1 to TRBJ1-4; D ambiguous. In germline, CDR1 is SGHRS, CDR2 YFSETQ. This CDR3 is built from 13 residues. V lost 5 bases and J lost 2, with 7 bases in between. The CDR3 DNA sequence: TGCGCCAGCAGAACCGTGACTAATGAAAAACTGTTTTTT. This translates into CASRTVTNEKLFF.

This clone has just a few counts. This chain connects TRBV5-1 to TRBJ2-1, with D uncertain. Germline loops: CDR1 SGHRS, CDR2 YFSETQ. V was trimmed by 3 bases and J by 9 bases, leaving 13 bases between them. This CDR3 comprises 13 residues. CDR3 bases: TGCGCCAGCAGCTGGGAATTAGTTGGTGAGCAGTTCTTC. It is translated as CASSWELVGEQFF.

The chain joins TRBV11-2 to TRBJ2-7; a weak D match, TRBD1 (6 bases). CDR1 is SGHAT, CDR2 FQNNGV, per germline. Trimming removed 1 base at V and 6 bases at J, with 13 bases between. This CDR3 is built from 14 residues. For the CDR3, the DNA is TGTGCCAGCAGCTTAGTTTCACCGGACAGCGAGCAGTACTTC. This sequence encodes CASSLVSPDSEQYF.

This sequence joins TRBV19 and TRBJ1-1; no clear D gene. The germline V gene has CDR1 LNHDA and CDR2 SQIVND (reference sequence). V was pared by 2 bases and J by 1 base, with 11 bases between. The CDR3 totals 15 residues. The CDR3 protein is CASSIKSGENTEAFF. The DNA of the CDR3 is TGTGCCAGTAGTATAAAGTCAGGTGAGAACACTGAAGCTTTCTTT.

In nucleotides, the CDR3 is TGTGCCAGCAGTATAGACAGGGGGGCCGGGGAGCTGTTTTTT. Translated, it gives CASSIDRGAGELFF. This sequence joins TRBV27 and TRBJ2-2, with 9 positions matching TRBD1. This CDR3 is built from 14 residues. Trimming cost V 5 bases and J 6 bases; bases outside gene matches: 4. CDR1 MNHEY and CDR2 SMNVEV come from the germline V gene (reference sequence).